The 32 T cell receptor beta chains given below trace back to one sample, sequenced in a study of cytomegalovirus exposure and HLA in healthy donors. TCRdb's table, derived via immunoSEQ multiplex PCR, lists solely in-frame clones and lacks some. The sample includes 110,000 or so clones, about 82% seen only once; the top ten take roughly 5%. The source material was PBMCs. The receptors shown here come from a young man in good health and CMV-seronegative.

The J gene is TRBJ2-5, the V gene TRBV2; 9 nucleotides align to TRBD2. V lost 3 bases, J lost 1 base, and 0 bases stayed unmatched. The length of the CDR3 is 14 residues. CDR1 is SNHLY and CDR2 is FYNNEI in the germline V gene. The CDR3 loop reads CASSERGGQETQYF. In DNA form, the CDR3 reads TGTGCCAGCAGTGAGCGGGGGGGCCAAGAGACCCAGTACTTC.

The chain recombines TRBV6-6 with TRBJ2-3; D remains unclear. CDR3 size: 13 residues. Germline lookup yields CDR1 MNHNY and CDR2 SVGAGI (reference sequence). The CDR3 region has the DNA TGTGCAACCAATGTTGCGGGCACAGATACGCAGTATTTT. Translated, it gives CATNVAGTDTQYF.

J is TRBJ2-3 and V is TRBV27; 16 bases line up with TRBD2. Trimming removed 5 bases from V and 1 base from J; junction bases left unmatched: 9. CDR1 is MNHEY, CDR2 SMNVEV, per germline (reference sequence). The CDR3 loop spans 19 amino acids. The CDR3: CASSLGLAGGPGGTDTQYF. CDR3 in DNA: TGTGCCAGCAGTCTGGGACTAGCGGGGGGGCCAGGCGGCACAGATACGCAGTATTTT.

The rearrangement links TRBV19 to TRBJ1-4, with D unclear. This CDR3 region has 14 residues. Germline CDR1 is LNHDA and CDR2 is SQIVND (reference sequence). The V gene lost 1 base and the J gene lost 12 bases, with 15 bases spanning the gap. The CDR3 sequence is CASSIGGAPVELFF. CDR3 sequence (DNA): TGTGCCAGTAGTATAGGTGGAGCGCCGGTTGAACTGTTTTTT.

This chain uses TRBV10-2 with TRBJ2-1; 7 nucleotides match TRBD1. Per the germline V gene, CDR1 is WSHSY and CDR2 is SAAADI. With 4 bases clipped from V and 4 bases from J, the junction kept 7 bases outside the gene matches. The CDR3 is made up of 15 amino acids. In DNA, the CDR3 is TGCGCCAGCAGTGTTGGGACAGCGCTTTACAATGAGCAGTTCTTC. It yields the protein CASSVGTALYNEQFF.

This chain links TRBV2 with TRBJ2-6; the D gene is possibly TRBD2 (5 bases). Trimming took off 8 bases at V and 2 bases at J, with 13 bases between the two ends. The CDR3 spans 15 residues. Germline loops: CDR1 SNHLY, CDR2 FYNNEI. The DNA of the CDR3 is TGTGCCAGCCAGGCGGAACTAGCTGGGGCCAACGTCCTGACTTTC. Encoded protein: CASQAELAGANVLTF.

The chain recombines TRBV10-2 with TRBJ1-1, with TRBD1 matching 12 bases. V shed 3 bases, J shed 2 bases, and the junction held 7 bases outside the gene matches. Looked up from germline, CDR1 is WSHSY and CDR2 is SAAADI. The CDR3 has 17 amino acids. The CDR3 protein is CASSDRDRGPTNTEAFF. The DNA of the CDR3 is TGCGCCAGCAGTGATAGGGACAGGGGGCCCACCAACACTGAAGCTTTCTTT.

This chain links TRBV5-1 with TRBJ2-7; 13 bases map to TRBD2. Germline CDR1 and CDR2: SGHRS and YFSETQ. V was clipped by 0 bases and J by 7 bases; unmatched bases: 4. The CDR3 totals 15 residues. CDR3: CASSLEGLAGEEQYF. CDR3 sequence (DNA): TGCGCCAGCAGCTTGGAAGGACTAGCGGGAGAAGAGCAGTACTTC. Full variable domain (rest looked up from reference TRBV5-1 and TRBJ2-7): KAGVTQTPRYLIKTRGQQVTLSCSPISGHRSVSWYQQTPGQGLQFLFEYFSETQRNKGNFPGRFSGRQFSNSRSEMNVSTLELGDSALYLCASSLEGLAGEEQYFGPGTRLTVT.

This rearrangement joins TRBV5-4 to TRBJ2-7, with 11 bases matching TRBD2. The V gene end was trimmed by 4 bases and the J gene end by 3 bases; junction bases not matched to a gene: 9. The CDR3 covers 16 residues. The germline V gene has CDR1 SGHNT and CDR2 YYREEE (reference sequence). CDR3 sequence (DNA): TGTGCCAGCAGCCGAGGTAGCGGGAGGGCCGTCTACGAGCAGTACTTC. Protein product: CASSRGSGRAVYEQYF. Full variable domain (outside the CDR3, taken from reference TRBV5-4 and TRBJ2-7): ETGVTQSPTHLIKTRGQQVTLRCSSQSGHNTVSWYQQALGQGPQFIFQYYREEENGRGNFPPRFSGLQFPNYSSELNVNALELDDSALYLCASSRGSGRAVYEQYFGPGTRLTVT.

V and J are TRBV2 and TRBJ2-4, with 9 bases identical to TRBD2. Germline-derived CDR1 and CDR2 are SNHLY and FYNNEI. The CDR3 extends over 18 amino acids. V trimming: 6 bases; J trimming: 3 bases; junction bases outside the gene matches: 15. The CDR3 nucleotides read TGTGCCAGCAGATCACGATGGGCTAGCGGGACACACAAAAACATTCAGTACTTC. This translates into CASRSRWASGTHKNIQYF.

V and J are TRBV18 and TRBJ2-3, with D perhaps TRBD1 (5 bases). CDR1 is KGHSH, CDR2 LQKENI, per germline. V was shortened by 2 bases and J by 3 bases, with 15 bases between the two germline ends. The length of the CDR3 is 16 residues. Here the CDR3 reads CASSPTNRLRTDTQYF. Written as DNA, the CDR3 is TGTGCCAGCTCACCAACCAACAGGCTTCGAACAGATACGCAGTATTTT.

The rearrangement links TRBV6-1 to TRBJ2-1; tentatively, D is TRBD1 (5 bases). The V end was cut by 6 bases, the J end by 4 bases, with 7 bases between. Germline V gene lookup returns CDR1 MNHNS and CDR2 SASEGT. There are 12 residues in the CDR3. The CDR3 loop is CASSDRYNEQFF. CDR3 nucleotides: TGTGCCAGCAGCGACAGATACAATGAGCAGTTCTTC.

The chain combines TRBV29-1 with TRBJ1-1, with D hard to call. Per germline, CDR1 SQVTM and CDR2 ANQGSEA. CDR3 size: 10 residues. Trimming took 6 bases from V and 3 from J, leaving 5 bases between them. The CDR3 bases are TGCAGCGTCTACGACACTGAAGCTTTCTTT. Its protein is CSVYDTEAFF.

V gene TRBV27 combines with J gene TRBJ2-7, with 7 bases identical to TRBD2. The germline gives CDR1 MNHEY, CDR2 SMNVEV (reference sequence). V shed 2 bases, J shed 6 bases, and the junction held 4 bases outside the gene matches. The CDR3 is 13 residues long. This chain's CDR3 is CASSLGPGGEQYF. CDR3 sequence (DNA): TGTGCCAGCAGTTTAGGCCCGGGGGGCGAGCAGTACTTC.

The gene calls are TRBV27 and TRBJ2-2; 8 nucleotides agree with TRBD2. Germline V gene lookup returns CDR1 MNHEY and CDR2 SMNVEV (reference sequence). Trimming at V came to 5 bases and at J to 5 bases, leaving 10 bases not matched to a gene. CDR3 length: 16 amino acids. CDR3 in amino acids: CASSALGAGGTGELFF. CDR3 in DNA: TGTGCCAGCAGTGCCCTTGGGGCGGGAGGAACCGGGGAGCTGTTTTTT.

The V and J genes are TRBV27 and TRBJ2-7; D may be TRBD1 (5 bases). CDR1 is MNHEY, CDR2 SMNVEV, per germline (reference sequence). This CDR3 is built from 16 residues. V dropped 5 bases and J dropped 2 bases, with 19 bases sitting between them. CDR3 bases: TGTGCCAGCAGTACCCGTACCACCGACAGCCCCTACGAGCAGTACTTC. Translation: CASSTRTTDSPYEQYF.

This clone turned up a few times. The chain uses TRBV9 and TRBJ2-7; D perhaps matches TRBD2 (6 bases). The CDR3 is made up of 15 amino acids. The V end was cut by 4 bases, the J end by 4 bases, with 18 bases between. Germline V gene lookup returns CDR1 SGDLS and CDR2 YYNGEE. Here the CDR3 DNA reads TGTGCCAGCAGCTCTTCCGGAGGGGCTGGGTACGAGCAGTACTTC. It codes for CASSSSGGAGYEQYF. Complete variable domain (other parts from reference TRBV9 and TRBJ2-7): DSGVTQTPKHLITATGQRVTLRCSPRSGDLSVYWYQQSLDQGLQFLIQYYNGEERAKGNILERFSAQQFPDLHSELNLSSLELGDSALYFCASSSSGGAGYEQYFGPGTRLTVT.

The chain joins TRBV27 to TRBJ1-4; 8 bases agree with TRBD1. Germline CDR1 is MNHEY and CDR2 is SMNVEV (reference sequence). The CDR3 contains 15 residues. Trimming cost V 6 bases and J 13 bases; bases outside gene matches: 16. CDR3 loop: CASSPGTGLIMGLFF. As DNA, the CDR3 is TGTGCCAGCAGCCCCGGGACAGGCTTAATTATGGGACTGTTTTTT. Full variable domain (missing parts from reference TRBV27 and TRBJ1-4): EAQVTQNPRYLITVTGKKLTVTCSQNMNHEYMSWYRQDPGLGLRQIYYSMNVEVTDKGDVPEGYKVSRKEKRNFPLILESPSPNQTSLYFCASSPGTGLIMGLFFGSGTQLSVL.

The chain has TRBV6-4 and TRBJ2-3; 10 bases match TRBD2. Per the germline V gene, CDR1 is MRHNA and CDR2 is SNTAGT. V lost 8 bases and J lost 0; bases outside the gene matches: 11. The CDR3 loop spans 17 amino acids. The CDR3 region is CASRPGTSAASTDTQYF. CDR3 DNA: TGTGCCAGCCGCCCCGGGACTAGCGCCGCTAGCACAGATACGCAGTATTTT.

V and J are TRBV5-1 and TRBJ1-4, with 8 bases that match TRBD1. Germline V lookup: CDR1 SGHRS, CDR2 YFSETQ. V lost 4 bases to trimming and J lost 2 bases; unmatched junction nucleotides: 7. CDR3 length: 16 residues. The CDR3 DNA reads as TGCGCCAGCAGCCCAGGACAGGGTGGGACTAATGAAAAACTGTTTTTT. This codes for CASSPGQGGTNEKLFF.

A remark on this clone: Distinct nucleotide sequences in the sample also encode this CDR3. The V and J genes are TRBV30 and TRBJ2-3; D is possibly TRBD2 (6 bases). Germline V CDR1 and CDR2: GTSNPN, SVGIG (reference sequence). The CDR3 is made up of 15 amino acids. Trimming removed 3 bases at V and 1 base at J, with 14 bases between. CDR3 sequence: CAWSPGTGGTDTQYF. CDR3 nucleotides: TGTGCCTGGAGCCCAGGCACGGGGGGCACAGATACGCAGTATTTT.

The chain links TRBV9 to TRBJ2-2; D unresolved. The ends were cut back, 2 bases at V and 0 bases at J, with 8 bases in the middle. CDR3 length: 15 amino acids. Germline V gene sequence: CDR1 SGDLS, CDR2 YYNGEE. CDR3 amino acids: CASSVGSSNTGELFF. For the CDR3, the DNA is TGTGCCAGCAGCGTCGGGTCCTCGAACACCGGGGAGCTGTTTTTT. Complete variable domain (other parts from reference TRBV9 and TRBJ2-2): DSGVTQTPKHLITATGQRVTLRCSPRSGDLSVYWYQQSLDQGLQFLIQYYNGEERAKGNILERFSAQQFPDLHSELNLSSLELGDSALYFCASSVGSSNTGELFFGEGSRLTVL.

The CDR3 region is CASSATGLHNEQFF. The CDR3 region has the DNA TGTGCCAGCAGCGCCACGGGACTACACAATGAGCAGTTCTTC. J is TRBJ2-1 and V is TRBV7-9, with TRBD2 identical over 7 bases. V lost 5 bases, J lost 5 bases, and 6 bases stayed unmatched. Germline V lookup: CDR1 SEHNR, CDR2 FQNEAQ (reference sequence). There are 14 residues in the CDR3.

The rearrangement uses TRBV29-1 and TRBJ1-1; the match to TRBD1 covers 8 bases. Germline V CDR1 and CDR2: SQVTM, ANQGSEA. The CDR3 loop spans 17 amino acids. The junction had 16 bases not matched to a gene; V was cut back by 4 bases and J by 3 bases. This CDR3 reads CSVGGPSGGEWDTEAFF. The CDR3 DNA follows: TGCAGCGTTGGGGGGCCGTCAGGGGGCGAGTGGGACACTGAAGCTTTCTTT.

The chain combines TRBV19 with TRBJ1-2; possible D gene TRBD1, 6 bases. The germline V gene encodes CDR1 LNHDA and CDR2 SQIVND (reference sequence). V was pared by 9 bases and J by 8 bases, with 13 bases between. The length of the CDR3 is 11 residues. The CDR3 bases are TGTGCCAGCGACAAGGGGGAAGGCTACACCTTC. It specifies CASDKGEGYTF.

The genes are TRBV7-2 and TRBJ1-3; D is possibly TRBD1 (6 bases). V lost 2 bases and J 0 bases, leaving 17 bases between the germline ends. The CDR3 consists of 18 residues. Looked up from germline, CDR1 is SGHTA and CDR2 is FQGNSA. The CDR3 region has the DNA TGTGCCAGCAGCTTAACAGTTCCAGGGGCCGGCTCTGGAAACACCATATATTTT. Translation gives CASSLTVPGAGSGNTIYF.

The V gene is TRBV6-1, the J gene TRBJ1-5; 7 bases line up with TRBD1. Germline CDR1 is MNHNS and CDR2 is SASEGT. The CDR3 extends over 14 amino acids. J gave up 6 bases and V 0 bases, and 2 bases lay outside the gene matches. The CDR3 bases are TGTGCCAGCAGTGAAGCGGCAGGGGGTCAGCCCCAGCATTTT. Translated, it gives CASSEAAGGQPQHF.

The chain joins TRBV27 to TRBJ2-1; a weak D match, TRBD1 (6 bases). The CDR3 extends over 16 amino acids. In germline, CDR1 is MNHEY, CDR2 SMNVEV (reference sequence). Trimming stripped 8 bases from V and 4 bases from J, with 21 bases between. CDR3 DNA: TGTGCCAGCCACGACAGGCCCCCGGGGTGGTACAATGAGCAGTTCTTC. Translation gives CASHDRPPGWYNEQFF.

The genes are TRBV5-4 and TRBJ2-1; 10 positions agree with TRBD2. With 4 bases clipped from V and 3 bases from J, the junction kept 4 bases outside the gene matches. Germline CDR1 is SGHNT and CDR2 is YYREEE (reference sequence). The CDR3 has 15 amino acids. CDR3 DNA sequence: TGTGCCAGCAGCCGAGCGGGGGGGAACTACAATGAGCAGTTCTTC. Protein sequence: CASSRAGGNYNEQFF.

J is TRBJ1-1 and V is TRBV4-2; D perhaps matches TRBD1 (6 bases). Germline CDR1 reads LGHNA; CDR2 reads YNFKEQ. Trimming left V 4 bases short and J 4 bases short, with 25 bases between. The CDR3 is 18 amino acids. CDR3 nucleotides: TGTGCCAGCAGCCGCGTGCGGACAGCGGCATCTTTTCGCACTGAAGCTTTCTTT. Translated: CASSRVRTAASFRTEAFF.

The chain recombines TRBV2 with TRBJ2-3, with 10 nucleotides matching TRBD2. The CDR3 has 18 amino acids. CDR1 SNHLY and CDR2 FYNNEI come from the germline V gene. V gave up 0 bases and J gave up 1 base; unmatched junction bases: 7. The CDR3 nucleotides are TGTGCCAGCAGTGAAGCGAGGGCTAGCGGGAGTGGCACAGATACGCAGTATTTT. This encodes CASSEARASGSGTDTQYF.

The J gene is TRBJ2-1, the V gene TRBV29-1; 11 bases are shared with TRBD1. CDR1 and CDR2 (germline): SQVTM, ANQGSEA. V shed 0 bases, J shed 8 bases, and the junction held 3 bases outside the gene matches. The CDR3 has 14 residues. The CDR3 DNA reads TGCAGCGTTGAAGATATGGACAGGGGGCATGAGCAGTTCTTC. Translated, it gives CSVEDMDRGHEQFF.